The text below deals with one T cell receptor beta chain. The data were taken from a study of cytomegalovirus exposure and HLA in healthy donors. This CDR3 is built from 14 residues. The germline CDR1 and CDR2 sequences are LNHDA and SQIVND (reference sequence). With 2 bases removed from V and 6 bases from J, the gap between germline ends came to 13 bases. The PCR employed 60 Vbeta primers together with 13 Jbeta primers. Some clones are missing from TCRdb's copy, which holds only in-frame ones; the method was immunoSEQ multiplex PCR. The table records 100,000 to 150,000 clones, 75% to 80% of them present only once.

The J gene is TRBJ1-2, the V gene TRBV19; D might be TRBD1 (6 bases). This TCR came from a woman aged 40 to 49 in good health and CMV-seronegative. The sequencing sample was made of PBMCs. The CDR3 sequence: CASSIKRTANGYTF. In DNA form, the CDR3 reads TGTGCCAGTAGTATAAAGCGGACAGCAAATGGCTACACCTTC.